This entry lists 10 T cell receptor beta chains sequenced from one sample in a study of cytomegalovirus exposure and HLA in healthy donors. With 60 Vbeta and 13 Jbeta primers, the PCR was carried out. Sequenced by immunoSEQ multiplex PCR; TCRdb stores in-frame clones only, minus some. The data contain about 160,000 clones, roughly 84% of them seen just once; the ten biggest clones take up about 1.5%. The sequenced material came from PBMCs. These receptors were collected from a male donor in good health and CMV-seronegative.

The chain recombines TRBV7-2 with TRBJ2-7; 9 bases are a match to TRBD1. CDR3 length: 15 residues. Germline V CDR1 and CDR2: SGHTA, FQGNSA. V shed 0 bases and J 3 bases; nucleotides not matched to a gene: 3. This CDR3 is CASSLAQTGGYEQYF. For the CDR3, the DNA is TGTGCCAGCAGCTTAGCCCAGACAGGGGGCTACGAGCAGTACTTC.

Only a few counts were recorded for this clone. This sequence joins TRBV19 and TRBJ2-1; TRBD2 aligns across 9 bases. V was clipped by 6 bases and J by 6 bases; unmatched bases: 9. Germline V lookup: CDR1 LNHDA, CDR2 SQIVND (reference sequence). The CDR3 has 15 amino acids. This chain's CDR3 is CASRPLAGPLNEQFF. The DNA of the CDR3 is TGTGCCAGTAGGCCCCTAGCGGGACCCCTCAATGAGCAGTTCTTC.

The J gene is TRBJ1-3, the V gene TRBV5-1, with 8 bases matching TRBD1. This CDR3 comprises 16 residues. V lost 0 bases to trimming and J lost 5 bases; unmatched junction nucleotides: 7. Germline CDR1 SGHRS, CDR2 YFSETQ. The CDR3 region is CASSLEVGQGRNTIYF. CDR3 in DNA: TGCGCCAGCAGCTTGGAGGTCGGACAGGGAAGAAACACCATATATTTT.

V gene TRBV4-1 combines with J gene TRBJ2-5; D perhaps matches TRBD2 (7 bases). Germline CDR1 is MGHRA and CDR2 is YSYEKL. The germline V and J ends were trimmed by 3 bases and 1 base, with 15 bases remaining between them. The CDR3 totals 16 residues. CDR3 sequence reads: CASSQRGGGAQETQYF. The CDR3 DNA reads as TGCGCCAGCAGCCAGAGGGGTGGGGGGGCCCAAGAGACCCAGTACTTC.

The CDR3 nucleotides are TGTGCCAGCAGGGGCGGGGGTAGCGGGAGGGTCCACGAGCAGTACTTC. Residues: CASRGGGSGRVHEQYF. The chain employs TRBV28 and TRBJ2-7; 11 bases are shared with TRBD2. This CDR3 contains 16 residues. Looked up from germline, CDR1 is MDHEN and CDR2 is SYDVKM. The V segment lost 6 bases and the J segment 5 bases; nucleotides outside the gene matches: 12. Complete variable domain (other parts from reference TRBV28 and TRBJ2-7): DVKVTQSSRYLVKRTGEKVFLECVQDMDHENMFWYRQDPGLGLRLIYFSYDVKMKEKGDIPEGYSVSREKKERFSLILESASTNQTSMYLCASRGGGSGRVHEQYFGPGTRLTVT.

The CDR3 loop is CSVAGATNYGYTF. The CDR3 DNA follows: TGCAGCGTTGCAGGGGCTACTAACTATGGCTACACCTTC. The chain couples TRBV29-1 to TRBJ1-2; D might be TRBD1 (6 bases). The V gene lost 4 bases and the J gene lost 0 bases, with 9 bases spanning the gap. Germline-derived CDR1 and CDR2 are SQVTM and ANQGSEA. This CDR3 contains 13 residues.

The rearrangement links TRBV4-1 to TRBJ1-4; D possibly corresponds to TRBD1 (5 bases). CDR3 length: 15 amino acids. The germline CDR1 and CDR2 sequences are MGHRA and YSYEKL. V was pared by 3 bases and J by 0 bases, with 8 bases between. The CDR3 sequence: CASSQAGTTNEKLFF. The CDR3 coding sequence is TGCGCCAGCAGCCAGGCAGGGACAACTAATGAAAAACTGTTTTTT.

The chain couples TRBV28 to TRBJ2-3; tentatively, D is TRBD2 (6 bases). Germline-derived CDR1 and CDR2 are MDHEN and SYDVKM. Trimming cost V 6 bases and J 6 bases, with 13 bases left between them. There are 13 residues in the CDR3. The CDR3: CASSPGAPDTQYF. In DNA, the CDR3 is TGTGCCAGCAGCCCGGGAGCGCCCGATACGCAGTATTTT.

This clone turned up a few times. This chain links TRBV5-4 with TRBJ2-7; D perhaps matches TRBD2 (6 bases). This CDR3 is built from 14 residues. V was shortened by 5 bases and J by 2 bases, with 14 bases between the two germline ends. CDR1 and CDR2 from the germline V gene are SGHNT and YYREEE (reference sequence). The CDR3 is CASRVGGGPYEQYF. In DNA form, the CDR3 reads TGTGCCAGCAGAGTTGGGGGAGGCCCCTACGAGCAGTACTTC.

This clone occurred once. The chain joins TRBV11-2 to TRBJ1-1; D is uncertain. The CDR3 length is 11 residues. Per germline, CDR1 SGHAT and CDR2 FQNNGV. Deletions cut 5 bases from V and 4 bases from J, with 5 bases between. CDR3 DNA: TGTGCCAGCAGCAAGAGCACTGAAGCTTTCTTT. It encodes CASSKSTEAFF.